This TCR beta chain was profiled in a study of CD8 T cells in ankylosing spondylitis. Study observations and caveats: The study looked at matched synovial fluid samples from ankylosing spondylitis patients. Disease-linked clones were reported to be significantly enriched there. Seemingly characteristic of ankylosing spondylitis blood was a TCR beta motif consisting of 7 or 8 highly homologous variants.

The CDR3 covers 14 residues. Between the trimmed V and J ends, which lost 3 bases and 2 bases, there was a span of 11 bases. Per germline, CDR1 SGHDT and CDR2 YYEEEE. Quantitative 5'-RACE with molecular barcodes generated TCR beta libraries. Each CDR3 protein gets one entry after TCRdb re-called the 5' RACE reads with MiXCR. This table holds about 440,000 distinct CDR3 sequences, 17% found once. This clonotype occurred a few times. Its matching antigen is unknown. The receptor was isolated from a male donor with ankylosing spondylitis. The sequencing sample was made of blood, either unsorted or a sorted T cell fraction (not recorded which). The J gene is TRBJ1-2, the V gene TRBV5-6; D might be TRBD1 (6 bases). Here the CDR3 reads CASSYRAGNYGYTF. DNA of the CDR3: TGTGCCAGCAGCTACAGGGCAGGGAACTATGGCTACACCTTC.